This TCR beta chain was sequenced in a study of human T cells and chemical hapten exposure. About the research overall: Minor volume differences among pooled libraries chiefly drove per-sample TCR yield variation.

This clonotype was detected many times. Its ends do not fully match the called genes, so a read error is possible. TCRdb recomputed calls from the RACE reads with MiXCR, one row per CDR3 protein. The sample carries tens of thousands of distinct CDR3 sequences, about 8% recorded once. The sample's time point: patch test 1, 2 weeks after DPC sensitization. Noted treatment: therapeutic diphenylcyclopropenone sensitization with weekly scalp DPC. The TCR comes from a woman aged 25 to 39 with alopecia areata. Some clones in this sample may be carry-over from other donors' samples. Sample: whole blood, taken in connection with sensitization to the hapten diphenylcyclopropenone (DPC).

CDR3 sequence (DNA): TGTGCCAGCAGTTTACTCTTACCGGGGGAAAAGTTGTATTTC. Its protein is CASSLLLPGEKLYF. This chain uses TRBV27 with TRBJ2-4; D is possibly TRBD2 (6 bases). The CDR3 consists of 14 residues. Germline V gene lookup returns CDR1 MNHEY and CDR2 SMNVEV (reference sequence).